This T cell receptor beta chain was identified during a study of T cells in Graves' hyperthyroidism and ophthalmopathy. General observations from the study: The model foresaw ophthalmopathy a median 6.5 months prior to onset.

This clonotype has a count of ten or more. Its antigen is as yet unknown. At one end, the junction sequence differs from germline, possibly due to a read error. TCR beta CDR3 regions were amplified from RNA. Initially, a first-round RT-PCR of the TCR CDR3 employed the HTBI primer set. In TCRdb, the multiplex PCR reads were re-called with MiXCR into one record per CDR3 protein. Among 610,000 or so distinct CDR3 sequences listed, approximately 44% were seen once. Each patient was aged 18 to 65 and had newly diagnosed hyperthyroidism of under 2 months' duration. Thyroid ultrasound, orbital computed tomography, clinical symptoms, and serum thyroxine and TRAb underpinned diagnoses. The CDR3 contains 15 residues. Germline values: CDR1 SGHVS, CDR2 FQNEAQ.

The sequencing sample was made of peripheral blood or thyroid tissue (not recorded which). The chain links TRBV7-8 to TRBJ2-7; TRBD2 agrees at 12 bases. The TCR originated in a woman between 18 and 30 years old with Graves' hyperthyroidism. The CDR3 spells CASSVASGRAAEQYF. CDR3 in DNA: TGTGCCAGCAGCGTAGCTAGCGGGAGGGCCGCCGAGCAGTACTTC.